The T cell receptor (beta chain) described here comes from a study of T cells after yellow fever vaccination. TCRdb reprocessed the 5' RACE reads via MiXCR and lists one record per CDR3 protein. This sample carries under 300,000 distinct CDR3 sequences, less than 8.5% of them seen once, and the ten largest clones take approximately 0.85%. The V end lost 3 bases, the J end lost 1 base, and 13 bases lay between the germline ends. From germline, CDR1 is SGHTA and CDR2 FQGNSA. This CDR3 is built from 15 residues. The specimen was CD4+ T cells sorted from PBMCs, collected 15 days after the yellow fever booster vaccination. This TCR came from a man aged 30 to 39 who received the YFV17D yellow fever vaccine. The V call is TRBV7-2, the J call TRBJ2-7; perhaps TRBD1 as D (6 bases). CDR3 DNA sequence: TGTGCCAGCAGCTTTGGGGGCGGACTTTCCTACGAGCAGTACTTC. It encodes CASSFGGGLSYEQYF. The whole variable domain, remainder taken from reference TRBV7-2 and TRBJ2-7, is GAGVSQSPSNKVTEKGKDVELRCDPISGHTALYWYRQSLGQGLEFLIYFQGNSAPDKSGLPSDRFSAERTGGSVSTLTIQRTQQEDSAVYLCASSFGGGLSYEQYFGPGTRLTVT.